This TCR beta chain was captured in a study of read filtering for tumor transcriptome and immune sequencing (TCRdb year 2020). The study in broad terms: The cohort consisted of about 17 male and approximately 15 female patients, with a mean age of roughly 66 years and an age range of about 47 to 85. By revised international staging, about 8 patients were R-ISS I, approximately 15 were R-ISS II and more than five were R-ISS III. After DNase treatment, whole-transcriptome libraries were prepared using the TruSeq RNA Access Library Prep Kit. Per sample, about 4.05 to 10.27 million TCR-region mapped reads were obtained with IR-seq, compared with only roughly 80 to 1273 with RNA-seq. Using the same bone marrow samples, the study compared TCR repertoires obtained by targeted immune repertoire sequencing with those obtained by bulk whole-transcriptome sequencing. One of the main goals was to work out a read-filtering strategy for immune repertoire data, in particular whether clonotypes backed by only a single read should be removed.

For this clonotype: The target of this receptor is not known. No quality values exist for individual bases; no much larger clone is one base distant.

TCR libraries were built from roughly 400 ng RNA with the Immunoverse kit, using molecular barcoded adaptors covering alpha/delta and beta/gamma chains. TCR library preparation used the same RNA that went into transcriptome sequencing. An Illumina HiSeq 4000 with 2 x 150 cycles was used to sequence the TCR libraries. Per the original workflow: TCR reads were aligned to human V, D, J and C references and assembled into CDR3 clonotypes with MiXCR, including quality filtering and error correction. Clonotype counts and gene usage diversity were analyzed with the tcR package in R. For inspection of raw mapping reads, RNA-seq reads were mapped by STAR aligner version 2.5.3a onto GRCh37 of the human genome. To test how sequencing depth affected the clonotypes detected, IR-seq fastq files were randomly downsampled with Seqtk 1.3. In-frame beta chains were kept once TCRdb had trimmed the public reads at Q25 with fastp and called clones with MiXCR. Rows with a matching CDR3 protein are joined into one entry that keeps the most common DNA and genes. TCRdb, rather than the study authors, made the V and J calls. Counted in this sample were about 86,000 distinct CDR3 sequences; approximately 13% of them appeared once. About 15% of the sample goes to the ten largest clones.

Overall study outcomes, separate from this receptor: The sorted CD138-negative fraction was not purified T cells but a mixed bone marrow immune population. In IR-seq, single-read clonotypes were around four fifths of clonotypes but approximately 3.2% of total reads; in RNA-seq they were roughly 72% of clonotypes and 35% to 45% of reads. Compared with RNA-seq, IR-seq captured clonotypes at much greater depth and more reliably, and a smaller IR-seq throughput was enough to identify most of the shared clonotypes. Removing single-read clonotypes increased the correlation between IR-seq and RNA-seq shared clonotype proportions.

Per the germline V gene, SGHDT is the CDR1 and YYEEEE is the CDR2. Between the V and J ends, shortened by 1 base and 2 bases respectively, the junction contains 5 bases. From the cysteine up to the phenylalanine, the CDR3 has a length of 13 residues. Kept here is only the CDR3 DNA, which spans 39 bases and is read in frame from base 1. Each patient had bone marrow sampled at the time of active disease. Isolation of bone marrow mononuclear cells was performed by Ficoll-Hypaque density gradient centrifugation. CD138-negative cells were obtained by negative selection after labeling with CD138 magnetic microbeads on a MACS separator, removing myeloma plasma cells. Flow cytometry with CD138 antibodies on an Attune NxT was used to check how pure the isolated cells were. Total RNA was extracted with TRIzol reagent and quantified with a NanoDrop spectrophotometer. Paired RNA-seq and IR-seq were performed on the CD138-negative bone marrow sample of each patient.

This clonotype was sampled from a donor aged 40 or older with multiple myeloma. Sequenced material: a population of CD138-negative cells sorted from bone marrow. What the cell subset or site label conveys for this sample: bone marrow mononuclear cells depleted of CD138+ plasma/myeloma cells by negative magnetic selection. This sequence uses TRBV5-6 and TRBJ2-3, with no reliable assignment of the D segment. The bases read TGTGCCAGCAGCTTGTGGACCACAGATACGCAGTATTTT. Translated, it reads CASSLWTTDTQYF.